This TCR beta chain was retrieved from a study of T cells in localized non-small cell lung cancer. Study-level points and caveats: Adjacent uninvolved lung tissue had the highest T cell clonality, exceeding tumor. Heterogeneity remains possible, as sequencing covered one tumor region only. Appearance in adjacent lung was seen for a median around 58 of the top 100 tumor clones.

To note about this clone: Its matching antigen is unknown.

The protocol was immunoSEQ multiplex PCR, while the TCRdb copy is restricted to in-frame clones and leaves out a portion. The table lists fewer than 25,000 clones, about 87% of them singletons. CDR3 size: 13 residues. The chain links TRBV21-1 to TRBJ2-1; the D call in the table, TRBD1, was not verified against the DNA. TRBV21-1 is tagged as a pseudogene. The sequencing used peripheral blood, collected before any cancer treatment. This sequence originates from a male donor aged 60 or older with stage I squamous cell lung carcinoma. The CDR3 DNA reads TGTGCCAGCAGCAAAGGGGCCCACAATGAGCAGTTCTTC. Encoded protein: CASSKGAHNEQFF.